This T cell receptor beta chain was captured in a study of Ad26.COV2.S vaccination and SARS-CoV-2 variants. CDR1 is SGHRS, CDR2 YFSETQ, per germline. The CDR3 totals 14 residues. V was clipped by 4 bases and J by 0 bases, with 7 bases between them. Repertoires were generated with immunoSEQ multiplex PCR, while TCRdb's copy carries only in-frame clones and drops some. The sample includes about 480,000 clones, around 90% seen only once; the top ten take around 13%. Details on this clone: As yet, its antigen is unknown.

Overall study results and limits: Spike-specific TCR breadth in vaccine recipients exceeded that seen in placebo recipients. Reportedly, after vaccination the spike-specific CD8+ and CD4+ T cell responses displayed substantial breadth.

Sample treatment: over 15 received Ad26.COV2.S at low or high dose, single or two shots; a few received placebo; per-sample allocation not given. Samples analyzed were those drawn on day 63 after the first vaccine or placebo injection. Vaccination employed an Ad26 vector expressing the Wuhan-strain SARS-CoV-2 spike. This specimen was peripheral blood, taken in a trial of Ad26.COV2.S vaccine versus placebo. This clonotype was sampled from a person aged 18-65 years who received the Ad26.COV2.S COVID-19 vaccine or a placebo. The rearrangement joins TRBV5-1 to TRBJ2-2; D is uncertain. Here the CDR3 DNA reads TGCGCCAGCAGCCTCAACGCGAACACCGGGGAGCTGTTTTTT. Protein product: CASSLNANTGELFF.